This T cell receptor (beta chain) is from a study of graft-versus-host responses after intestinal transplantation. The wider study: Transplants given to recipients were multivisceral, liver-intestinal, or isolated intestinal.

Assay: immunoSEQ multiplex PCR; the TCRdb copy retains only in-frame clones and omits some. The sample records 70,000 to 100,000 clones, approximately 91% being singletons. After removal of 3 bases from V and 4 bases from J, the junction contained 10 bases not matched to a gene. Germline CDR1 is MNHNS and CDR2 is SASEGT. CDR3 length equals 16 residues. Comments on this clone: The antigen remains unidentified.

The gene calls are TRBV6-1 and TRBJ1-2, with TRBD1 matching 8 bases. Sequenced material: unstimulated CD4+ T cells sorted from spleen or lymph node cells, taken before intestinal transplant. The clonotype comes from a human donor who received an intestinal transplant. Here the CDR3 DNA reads TGTGCCAGCAGTGACCCGGACCGGACAGGGAGCTATGGCTACACCTTC. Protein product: CASSDPDRTGSYGYTF.